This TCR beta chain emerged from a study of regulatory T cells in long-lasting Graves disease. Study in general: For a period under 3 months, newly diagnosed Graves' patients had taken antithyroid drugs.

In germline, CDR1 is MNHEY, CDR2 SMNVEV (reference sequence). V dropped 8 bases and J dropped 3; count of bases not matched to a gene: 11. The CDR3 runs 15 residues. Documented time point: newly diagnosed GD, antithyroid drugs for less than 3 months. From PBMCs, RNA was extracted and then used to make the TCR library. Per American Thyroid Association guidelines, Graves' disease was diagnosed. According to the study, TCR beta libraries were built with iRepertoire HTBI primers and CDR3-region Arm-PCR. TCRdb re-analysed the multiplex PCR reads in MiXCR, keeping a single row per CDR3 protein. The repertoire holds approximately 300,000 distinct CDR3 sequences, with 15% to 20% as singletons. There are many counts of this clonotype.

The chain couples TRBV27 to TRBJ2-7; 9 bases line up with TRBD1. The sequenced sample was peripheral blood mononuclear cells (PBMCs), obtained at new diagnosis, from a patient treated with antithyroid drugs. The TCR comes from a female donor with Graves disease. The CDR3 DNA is TGTGCCAGCCTTTCCTATGGACAGGGGAACTACGAGCAGTACTTC. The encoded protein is CASLSYGQGNYEQYF.